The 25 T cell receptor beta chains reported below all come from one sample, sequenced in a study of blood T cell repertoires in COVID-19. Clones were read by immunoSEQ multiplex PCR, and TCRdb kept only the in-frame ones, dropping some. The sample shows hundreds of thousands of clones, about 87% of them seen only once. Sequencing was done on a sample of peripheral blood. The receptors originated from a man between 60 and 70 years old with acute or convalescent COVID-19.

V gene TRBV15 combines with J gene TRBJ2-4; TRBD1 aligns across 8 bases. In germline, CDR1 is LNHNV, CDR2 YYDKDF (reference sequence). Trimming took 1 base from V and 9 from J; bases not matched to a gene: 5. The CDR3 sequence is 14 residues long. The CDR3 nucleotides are TGTGCCACCAGCAGAGGAGAACAGGGGGGCATTCAGTACTTC. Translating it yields CATSRGEQGGIQYF.

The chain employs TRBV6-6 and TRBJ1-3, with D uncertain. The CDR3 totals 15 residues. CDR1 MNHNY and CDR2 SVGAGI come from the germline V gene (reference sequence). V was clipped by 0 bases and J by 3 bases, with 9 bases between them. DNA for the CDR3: TGTGCCAGCAGTTACTCGGCAGATCTTGGAAACACCATATATTTT. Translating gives CASSYSADLGNTIYF.

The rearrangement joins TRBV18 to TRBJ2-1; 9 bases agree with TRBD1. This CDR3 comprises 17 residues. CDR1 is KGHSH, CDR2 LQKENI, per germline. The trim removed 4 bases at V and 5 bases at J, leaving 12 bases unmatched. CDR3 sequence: CASSLRGDREKDNEQFF. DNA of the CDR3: TGTGCCAGCTCACTCAGGGGGGACAGGGAGAAGGACAATGAGCAGTTCTTC. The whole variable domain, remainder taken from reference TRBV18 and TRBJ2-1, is NAGVMQNPRHLVRRRGQEARLRCSPMKGHSHVYWYRQLPEEGLKFMVYLQKENIIDESGMPKERFSAEFPKEGPSILRIQQVVRGDSAAYFCASSLRGDREKDNEQFFGPGTRLTVL.

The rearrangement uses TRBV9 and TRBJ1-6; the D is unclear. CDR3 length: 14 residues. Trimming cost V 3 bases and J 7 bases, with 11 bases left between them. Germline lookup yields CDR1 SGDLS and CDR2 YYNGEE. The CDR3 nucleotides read TGTGCCAGCAGCGAGGAGCCAAGCAATTCACCCCTCCACTTT. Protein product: CASSEEPSNSPLHF.

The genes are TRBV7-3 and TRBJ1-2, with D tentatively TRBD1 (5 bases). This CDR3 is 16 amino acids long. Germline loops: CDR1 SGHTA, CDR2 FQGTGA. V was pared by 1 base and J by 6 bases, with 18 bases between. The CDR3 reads CASSLKRQFLGDGYTF. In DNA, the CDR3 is TGTGCCAGCAGCTTAAAAAGACAGTTTCTAGGGGATGGCTACACCTTC.

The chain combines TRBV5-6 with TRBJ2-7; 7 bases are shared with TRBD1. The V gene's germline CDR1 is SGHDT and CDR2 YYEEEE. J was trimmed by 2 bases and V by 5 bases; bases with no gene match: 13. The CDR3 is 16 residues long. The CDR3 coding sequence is TGTGCCAGCAGATCTGGGATAGGGACAGCTACCTACGAGCAGTACTTC. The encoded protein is CASRSGIGTATYEQYF. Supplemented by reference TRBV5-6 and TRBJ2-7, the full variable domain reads DAGVTQSPTHLIKTRGQQVTLRCSPKSGHDTVSWYQQALGQGPQFIFQYYEEEERQRGNFPDRFSGHQFPNYSSELNVNALLLGDSALYLCASRSGIGTATYEQYFGPGTRLTVT.

Here the CDR3 reads CASSDGTGGEGNQPQHF. Here the CDR3 DNA reads TGTGCCAGCAGCGACGGGACAGGGGGCGAGGGCAATCAGCCCCAGCATTTT. The V and J genes are TRBV4-2 and TRBJ1-5, with 12 bases fitting TRBD1. The trim removed 5 bases at V and 2 bases at J, leaving 7 bases unmatched. CDR3 length equals 17 residues. Per germline, CDR1 LGHNA and CDR2 YNFKEQ.

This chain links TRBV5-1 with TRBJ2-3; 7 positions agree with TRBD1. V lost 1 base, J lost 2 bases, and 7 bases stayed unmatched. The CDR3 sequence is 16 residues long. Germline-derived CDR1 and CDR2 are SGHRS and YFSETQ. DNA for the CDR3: TGCGCCAGCAGCTTGAATGGGGACAGTCTCACAGATACGCAGTATTTT. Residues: CASSLNGDSLTDTQYF.

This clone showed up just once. The CDR3 DNA sequence: TGCAGTGCTAGTATACAGGGTCAAGGTGGTTCACCCCTCCACTTT. Its protein product is CSASIQGQGGSPLHF. This chain joins TRBV20-1 and TRBJ1-6, with TRBD1 as a possible D gene (6 bases). Germline V gene data show CDR1 as DFQATT and CDR2 as SNEGSKA (reference sequence). This CDR3 comprises 15 residues. Trimming stripped 3 bases from V and 9 bases from J, with 18 bases between.

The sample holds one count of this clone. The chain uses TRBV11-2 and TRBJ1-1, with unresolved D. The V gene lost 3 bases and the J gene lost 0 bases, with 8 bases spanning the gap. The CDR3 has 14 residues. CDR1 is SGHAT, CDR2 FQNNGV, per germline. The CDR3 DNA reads TGTGCCAGCAGCTTGAACGGAGTGAACACTGAAGCTTTCTTT. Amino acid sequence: CASSLNGVNTEAFF.

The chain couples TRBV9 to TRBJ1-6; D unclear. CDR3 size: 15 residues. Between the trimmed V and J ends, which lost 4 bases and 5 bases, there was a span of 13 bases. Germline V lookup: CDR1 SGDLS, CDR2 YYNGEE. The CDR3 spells CASSPFGLHNSPLHF. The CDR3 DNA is TGTGCCAGCAGCCCCTTCGGACTGCATAATTCACCCCTCCACTTT.

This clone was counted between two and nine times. DNA of the CDR3: TGTGCCAGTAGTCAAACAGGGTTTGGCGGCTACACCTTC. Translated, it gives CASSQTGFGGYTF. The chain has TRBV19 and TRBJ1-2; the D gene is possibly TRBD1 (6 bases). With 5 bases removed from V and 8 bases from J, the gap between germline ends came to 15 bases. CDR3 length: 13 residues. CDR1 and CDR2 (germline): LNHDA, SQIVND (reference sequence). Based on the CDR3 plus reference TRBV19 and TRBJ1-2, the full variable domain is DGGITQSPKYLFRKEGQNVTLSCEQNLNHDAMYWYRQDPGQGLRLIYYSQIVNDFQKGDIAEGYSVSREKKESFPLTVTSAQKNPTAFYLCASSQTGFGGYTFGSGTRLTVV.

CDR3 loop: CASSRTGQGLPNQPQHF. CDR3 nucleotides: TGTGCCAGTAGCCGGACGGGACAGGGGCTCCCCAATCAGCCCCAGCATTTT. The chain employs TRBV19 and TRBJ1-5; 10 bases agree with TRBD1. After removal of 6 bases from V and 3 bases from J, the junction contained 11 bases not matched to a gene. This CDR3 has 17 amino acids. Per germline, CDR1 LNHDA and CDR2 SQIVND (reference sequence).

The CDR3 DNA follows: TGTGCCAGTTCGACCGGCCGGGGCACTGAAGCTTTCTTT. Translating gives CASSTGRGTEAFF. This chain connects TRBV19 to TRBJ1-1; D not certain. This CDR3 has 13 residues. From germline, CDR1 is LNHDA and CDR2 SQIVND (reference sequence). V lost 8 bases, J lost 4 bases, and 14 bases lay in between. The full variable domain, in which reference TRBV19 and TRBJ1-1 provide the parts outside the CDR3, is DGGITQSPKYLFRKEGQNVTLSCEQNLNHDAMYWYRQDPGQGLRLIYYSQIVNDFQKGDIAEGYSVSREKKESFPLTVTSAQKNPTAFYLCASSTGRGTEAFFGQGTRLTVV.

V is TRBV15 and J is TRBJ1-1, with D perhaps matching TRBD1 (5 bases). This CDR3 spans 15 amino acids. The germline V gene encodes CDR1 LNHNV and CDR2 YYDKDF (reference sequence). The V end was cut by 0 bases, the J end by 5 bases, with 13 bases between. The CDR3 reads CATSREQGKGTEAFF. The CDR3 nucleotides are TGTGCCACCAGCAGAGAACAAGGCAAGGGGACTGAAGCTTTCTTT.

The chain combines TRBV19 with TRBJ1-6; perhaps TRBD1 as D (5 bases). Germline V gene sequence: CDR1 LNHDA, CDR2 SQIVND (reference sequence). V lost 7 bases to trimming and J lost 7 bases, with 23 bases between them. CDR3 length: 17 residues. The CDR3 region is CASTPRLGGSRNSPLHF. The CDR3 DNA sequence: TGTGCCAGTACCCCCCGGTTGGGGGGGTCGAGAAATTCACCCCTCCACTTT.

CDR3 sequence: CASSPIAAPRTNYGYTF. DNA for the CDR3: TGTGCCAGCTCACCAATTGCGGCCCCACGAACGAACTATGGCTACACCTTC. The J gene is TRBJ1-2, the V gene TRBV18; D call uncertain. The CDR3 loop spans 17 amino acids. The V and J ends lost 2 bases and 2 bases respectively, with 18 bases between them. CDR1 KGHSH and CDR2 LQKENI come from the germline V gene.

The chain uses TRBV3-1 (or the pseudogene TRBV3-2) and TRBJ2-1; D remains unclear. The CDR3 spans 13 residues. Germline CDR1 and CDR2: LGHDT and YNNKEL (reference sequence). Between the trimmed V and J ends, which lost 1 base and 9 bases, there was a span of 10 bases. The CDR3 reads CASSQARLSEQFF. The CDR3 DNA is TGTGCCAGCAGCCAAGCTCGTCTCAGTGAGCAGTTCTTC.

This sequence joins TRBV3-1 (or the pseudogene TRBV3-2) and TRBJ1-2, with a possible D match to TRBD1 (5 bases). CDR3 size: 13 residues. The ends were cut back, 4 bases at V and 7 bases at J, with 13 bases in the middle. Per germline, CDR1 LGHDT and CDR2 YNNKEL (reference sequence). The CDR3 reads CASSPSRTGGYTF. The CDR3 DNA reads TGTGCCAGCAGCCCCTCAAGAACAGGTGGCTACACCTTC.

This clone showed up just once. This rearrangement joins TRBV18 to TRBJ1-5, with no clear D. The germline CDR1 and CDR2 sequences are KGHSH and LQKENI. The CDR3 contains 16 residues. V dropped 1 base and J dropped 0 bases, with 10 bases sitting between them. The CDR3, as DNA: TGTGCCAGCTCACCACTGTCCCTTAATAGCAATCAGCCCCAGCATTTT. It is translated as CASSPLSLNSNQPQHF.

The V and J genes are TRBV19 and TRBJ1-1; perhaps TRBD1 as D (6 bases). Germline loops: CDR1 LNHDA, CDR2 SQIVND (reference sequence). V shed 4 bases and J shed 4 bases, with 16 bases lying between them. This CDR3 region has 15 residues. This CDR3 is CASSTDTGFLTEAFF. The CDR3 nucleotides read TGTGCCAGTAGTACGGACACAGGGTTTCTCACTGAAGCTTTCTTT.

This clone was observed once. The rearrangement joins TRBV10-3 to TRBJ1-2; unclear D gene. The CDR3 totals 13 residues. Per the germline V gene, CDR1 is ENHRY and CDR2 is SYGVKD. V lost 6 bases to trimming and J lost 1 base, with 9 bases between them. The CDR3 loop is CAISEQSNYGYTF. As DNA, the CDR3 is TGTGCCATCAGCGAACAGAGTAACTATGGCTACACCTTC.

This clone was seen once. The CDR3, as DNA: TGTGCCAGCAGCCTTACTAGCGGGGGGGCGAGCTCCTACAATGAGCAGTTCTTC. Encoded protein: CASSLTSGGASSYNEQFF. This chain links TRBV3-1 (or the pseudogene TRBV3-2) with TRBJ2-1, with 13 bases aligning to TRBD2. Germline trimming cut 4 bases from V and 0 bases from J; bases unmatched to any gene: 6. This CDR3 contains 18 residues. Germline loops: CDR1 LGHDT, CDR2 YNNKEL (reference sequence).

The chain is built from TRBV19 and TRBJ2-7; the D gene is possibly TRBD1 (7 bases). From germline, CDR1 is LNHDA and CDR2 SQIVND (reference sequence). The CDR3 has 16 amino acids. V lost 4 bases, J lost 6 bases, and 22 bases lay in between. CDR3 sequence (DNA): TGTGCCAGTAGTACGGGGTTTACGACAGGGAGGCGCGAGCAGTACTTC. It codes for CASSTGFTTGRREQYF. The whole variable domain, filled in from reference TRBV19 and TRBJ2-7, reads DGGITQSPKYLFRKEGQNVTLSCEQNLNHDAMYWYRQDPGQGLRLIYYSQIVNDFQKGDIAEGYSVSREKKESFPLTVTSAQKNPTAFYLCASSTGFTTGRREQYFGPGTRLTVT.

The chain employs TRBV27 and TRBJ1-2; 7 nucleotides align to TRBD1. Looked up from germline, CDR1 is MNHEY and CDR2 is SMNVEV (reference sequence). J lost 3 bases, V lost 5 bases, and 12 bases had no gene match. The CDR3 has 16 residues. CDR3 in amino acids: CASSPHRGERDYGYTF. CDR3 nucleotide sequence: TGTGCCAGCAGTCCCCACAGGGGTGAACGGGACTATGGCTACACCTTC.